This paragraph reports one TCR beta chain. Its antigen is as yet unknown. This CDR3 has 14 residues. V lost 2 bases and J 12 bases, leaving 14 bases between the germline ends. Germline-derived CDR1 and CDR2 are SNHLY and FYNNEI. The sample belongs to a study of T cell responses to AZD1222 COVID-19 vaccine. Findings and limits, study-wide: Spike was spanned by vaccine-associated CD4 TCRs, which were dominant at 160-218 and 743-854. The number of AZD1222 recipients seropositive at baseline was only five or six. Donors were chiefly white British, with a greater number of females, and clonal diversity was perhaps underestimated. Increased Spike-specific TCR breadth and depth were observed after two AZD1222 doses.

Sequencing was performed with immunoSEQ multiplex PCR; in TCRdb, only in-frame clones are kept and a portion is missing. The data show 170,000 or so clones, approximately 86% seen once. This TCR was recovered from an adult who received the AZD1222 COVID-19 vaccine. The sequences come from peripheral blood, collected 28 days after the second AZD1222 dose. The chain links TRBV2 to TRBJ1-6; D may be TRBD1 (5 bases). The CDR3 here is CASSERDRLRPLHF. CDR3 coding DNA: TGTGCCAGCAGTGAAAGGGACCGACTTCGACCCCTCCACTTT.